This TCR beta chain was sequenced for a study of shared clonotypes between healthy human individuals. Study observations and caveats: Blood alone was sampled, and tissue repertoires likely differ. Non-shared clonotypes had lower generation probabilities than clonotypes shared by all four sorted-subset donors.

Germline V CDR1 and CDR2: SEHNR, FQNEAQ (reference sequence). This CDR3 is 15 amino acids long. This clone appeared a few times. Its cognate antigen is unknown. Relative to the germline gene, one junction end is altered; a read error may explain this. Donors comprised healthy HIV-negative adults lacking recent acute infections or vaccinations. Generated by immunoSEQ multiplex PCR, the TCRdb table keeps only in-frame clones and is missing some. The top ten hold 0.36% of the sample, which has around 2.5 million clones, 93% seen once. This receptor was obtained from a man younger than 35 in good health. Some clones in this sample may be carry-over from other donors' samples. The chain links TRBV7-9 to TRBJ1-1; the match to TRBD1 covers 9 bases. Sequencing was carried out using naive CD4+ T cells from PBMCs. The subset here: CD45RA+ positively selected. This CDR3 reads CASTLGQGKDTEAFF. The CDR3 DNA reads TGTGCCAGCACCTTAGGACAGGGGAAGGACACTGAAGCTTTCTTT. Full variable domain (outside the CDR3, taken from reference TRBV7-9 and TRBJ1-1): DTGVSQNPRHKITKRGQNVTFRCDPISEHNRLYWYRQTLGQGPEFLTYFQNEAQLEKSRLLSDRFSAERPKGSFSTLEIQRTEQGDSAMYLCASTLGQGKDTEAFFGQGTRLTVV.